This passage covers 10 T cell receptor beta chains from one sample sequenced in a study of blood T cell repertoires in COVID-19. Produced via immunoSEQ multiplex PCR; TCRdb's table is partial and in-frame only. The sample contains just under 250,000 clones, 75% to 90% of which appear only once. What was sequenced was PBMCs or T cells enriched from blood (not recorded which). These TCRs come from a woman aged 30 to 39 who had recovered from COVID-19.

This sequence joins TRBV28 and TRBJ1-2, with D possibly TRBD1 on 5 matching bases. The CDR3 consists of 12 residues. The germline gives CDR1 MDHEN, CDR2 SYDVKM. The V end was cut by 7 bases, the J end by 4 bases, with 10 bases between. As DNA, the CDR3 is TGTGCCAGCACTACGACAGCCTATGGCTACACCTTC. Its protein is CASTTTAYGYTF.

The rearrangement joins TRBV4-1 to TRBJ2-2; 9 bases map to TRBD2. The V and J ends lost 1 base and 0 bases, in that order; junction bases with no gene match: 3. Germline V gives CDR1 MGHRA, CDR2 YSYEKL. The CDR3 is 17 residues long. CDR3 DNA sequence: TGCGCCAGCAGCCAAGGCGGACTAGCGCCGAACACCGGGGAGCTGTTTTTT. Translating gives CASSQGGLAPNTGELFF.

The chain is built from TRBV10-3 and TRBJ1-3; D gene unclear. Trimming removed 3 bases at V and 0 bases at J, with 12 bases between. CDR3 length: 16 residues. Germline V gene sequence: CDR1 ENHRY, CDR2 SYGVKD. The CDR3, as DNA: TGTGCCATCAGTGATCTCAACGGGAACTCTGGAAACACCATATATTTT. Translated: CAISDLNGNSGNTIYF.

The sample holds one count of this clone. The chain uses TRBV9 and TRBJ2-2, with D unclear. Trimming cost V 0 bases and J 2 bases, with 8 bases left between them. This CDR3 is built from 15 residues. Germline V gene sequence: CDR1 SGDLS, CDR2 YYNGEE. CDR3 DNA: TGTGCCAGCAGCGTAGCCGGAGACAACACCGGGGAGCTGTTTTTT. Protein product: CASSVAGDNTGELFF.

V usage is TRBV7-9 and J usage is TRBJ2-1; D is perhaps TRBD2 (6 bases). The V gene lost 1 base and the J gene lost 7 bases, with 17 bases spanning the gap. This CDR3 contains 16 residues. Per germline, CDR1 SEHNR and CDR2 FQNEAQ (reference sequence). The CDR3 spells CASSLGDVGRGNEQFF. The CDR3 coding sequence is TGTGCCAGCAGCTTAGGAGATGTCGGGAGAGGTAATGAGCAGTTCTTC. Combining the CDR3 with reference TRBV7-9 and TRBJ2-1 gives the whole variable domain DTGVSQNPRHKITKRGQNVTFRCDPISEHNRLYWYRQTLGQGPEFLTYFQNEAQLEKSRLLSDRFSAERPKGSFSTLEIQRTEQGDSAMYLCASSLGDVGRGNEQFFGPGTRLTVL.

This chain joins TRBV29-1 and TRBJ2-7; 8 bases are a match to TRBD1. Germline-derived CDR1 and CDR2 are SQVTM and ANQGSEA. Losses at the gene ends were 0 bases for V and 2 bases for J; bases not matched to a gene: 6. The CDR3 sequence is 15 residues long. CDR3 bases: TGCAGCGTTGAAGATCTGGGACAGGACCCCTACGAGCAGTACTTC. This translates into CSVEDLGQDPYEQYF.

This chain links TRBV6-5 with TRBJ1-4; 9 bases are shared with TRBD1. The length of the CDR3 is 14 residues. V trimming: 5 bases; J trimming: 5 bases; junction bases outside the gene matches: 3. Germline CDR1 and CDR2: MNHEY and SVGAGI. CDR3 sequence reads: CASSIDRGNEKLFF. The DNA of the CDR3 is TGTGCCAGCAGTATTGACAGGGGGAATGAAAAACTGTTTTTT.

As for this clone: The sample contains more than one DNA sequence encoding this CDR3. CDR3 sequence: CASSSTSGSYNEQFF. The DNA of the CDR3 is TGCGCCAGCAGCTCCACTAGCGGGAGCTACAATGAGCAGTTCTTC. The chain joins TRBV5-1 to TRBJ2-1, with TRBD2 matching over 11 bases. This CDR3 contains 15 residues. Germline V gene sequence: CDR1 SGHRS, CDR2 YFSETQ. Trimming at V came to 3 bases and at J to 3 bases, leaving 2 bases not matched to a gene. Full variable domain (outside the CDR3, taken from reference TRBV5-1 and TRBJ2-1): KAGVTQTPRYLIKTRGQQVTLSCSPISGHRSVSWYQQTPGQGLQFLFEYFSETQRNKGNFPGRFSGRQFSNSRSEMNVSTLELGDSALYLCASSSTSGSYNEQFFGPGTRLTVL.

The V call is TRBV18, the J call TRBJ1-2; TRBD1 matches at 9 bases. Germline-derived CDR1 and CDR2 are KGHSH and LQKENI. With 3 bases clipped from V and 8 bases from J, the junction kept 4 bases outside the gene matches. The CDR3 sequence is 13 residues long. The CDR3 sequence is CASSPTGGIGYTF. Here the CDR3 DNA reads TGTGCCAGCTCACCTACAGGGGGCATCGGCTACACCTTC.

The CDR3 coding sequence is TGTGCCAGCAACGGGGGACAGGGAGTTACTGAAGCTTTCTTT. It is translated as CASNGGQGVTEAFF. The chain carries TRBV5-4 and TRBJ1-1; 9 nucleotides line up with TRBD1. CDR3 length equals 14 residues. In germline, CDR1 is SGHNT, CDR2 YYREEE (reference sequence). J lost 5 bases, V lost 6 bases, and 8 bases had no gene match.